Sequencing of this T cell receptor (beta chain) was carried out in a study of blood T cell repertoires in COVID-19. Measured with immunoSEQ multiplex PCR; TCRdb has only the in-frame clones, and not every one. The sample lists some 430,000 clones; 80% to 95% were seen once. The CDR3 is made up of 12 amino acids. Germline lookup yields CDR1 SNHLY and CDR2 FYNNEI. Unmatched junction bases numbered 5, after V lost 8 bases and J lost 12 bases. Donors were grouped by their self-reported clinical history. Resolution of symptoms, clearance, or two negative PCRs was present in recovered Cohort 3 donors. What was sequenced was PBMCs or T cells enriched from blood (not recorded which). The sequence derives from a man younger than 35 who had recovered from COVID-19. The chain couples TRBV2 to TRBJ1-6; 9 bases fit TRBD1. In nucleotides, the CDR3 is TGTGCCAGCGGCCGGGACAGGGAACCCCTCCACTTT. Translating it yields CASGRDREPLHF.